The present TCR beta chain was sequenced within a study of immune evolution from preneoplasia to lung adenocarcinoma. Points from the study as a whole: Later-stage lesions seemingly showed higher T cell density and diversity than normal lung. From normal lung to invasive adenocarcinoma, top clone frequencies appeared to decrease.

Clones were read by immunoSEQ multiplex PCR, and TCRdb kept only the in-frame ones, dropping some. The sample carries 7,600 or so clones, around 80% recorded once. Trimming left V 5 bases short and J 8 bases short, with 12 bases between. Germline CDR1 and CDR2: LNHNV and YYDKDF (reference sequence). CDR3 length: 13 residues. In the case of this clone: The target antigen is unknown.

Two lung cancer pathologists independently confirmed each histologic diagnosis. Nucleic acids came from premalignant or tumor cells enriched by macro-dissection. The TCR was taken from a person in their 70s with lung adenocarcinoma. The specimen sequenced was FFPE minimally invasive lung adenocarcinoma tissue. This chain connects TRBV15 to TRBJ1-4; D is uncertain. The CDR3 coding sequence is TGTGCCACCAGCGTTAGTCCCGAGGAAAAACTGTTTTTT. This sequence encodes CATSVSPEEKLFF.